These 30 T cell receptor beta chains originate from one sample sequenced in a study of radiotherapy plus CTLA-4 blockade in lung cancer. Produced via immunoSEQ multiplex PCR; TCRdb's table is partial and in-frame only. Of roughly 85,000 clones in the sample, 70% to 90% are singletons; the top ten hold over 15%. The material was peripheral blood, obtained from a patient treated with radiotherapy plus ipilimumab. The receptors shown here come from a human donor with non-small cell lung cancer that progressed on radiotherapy plus ipilimumab.

A single count supports this clone. The V call is TRBV7-2, the J call TRBJ2-3; D is undetermined. CDR1 is SGHTA, CDR2 FQGNSA, per germline. This CDR3 region has 13 residues. Trimming shortened V by 1 base and J by 10 bases, and 12 bases separated the two germline ends. Here the CDR3 DNA reads TGTGCCAGCAGCTTAGGTTCCCGTCGGGCGCAGTATTTT. Translating it yields CASSLGSRRAQYF.

As concerns this clone: Other DNA sequences in this specimen translate into the identical CDR3. The J gene is TRBJ2-5, the V gene TRBV7-2, with 9 bases fitting TRBD2. V was clipped by 0 bases and J by 4 bases; unmatched bases: 9. Germline V lookup: CDR1 SGHTA, CDR2 FQGNSA. The CDR3 has 17 amino acids. CDR3 protein: CASSLAIGGRALETQYF. The DNA of the CDR3 is TGTGCCAGCAGCTTAGCTATAGGCGGGAGGGCCTTAGAGACCCAGTACTTC.

This sequence joins TRBV5-4 and TRBJ2-7, with 12 bases aligning to TRBD2. The germline gives CDR1 SGHNT, CDR2 YYREEE (reference sequence). The length of the CDR3 is 15 residues. The ends lost 4 bases at V and 3 bases at J; junction bases unmatched: 5. CDR3: CASSAALAGGYEQYF. CDR3 DNA: TGTGCCAGCAGCGCCGCACTAGCGGGGGGCTACGAGCAGTACTTC.

This chain links TRBV28 with TRBJ1-2; no definite D call. The CDR3 is 14 amino acids. CDR1 MDHEN and CDR2 SYDVKM come from the germline V gene. V was shortened by 7 bases and J by 1 base, with 13 bases between the two germline ends. As DNA, the CDR3 is TGTGCCAGCACCAAAGGTAGCATTAACTATGGCTACACCTTC. It is translated as CASTKGSINYGYTF.

The V and J genes are TRBV15 and TRBJ2-1, with TRBD1 as a possible D gene (5 bases). Trimming pared 3 bases from V and 4 bases from J, leaving 13 bases between. CDR1 LNHNV and CDR2 YYDKDF come from the germline V gene (reference sequence). This CDR3 comprises 15 residues. CDR3 coding DNA: TGTGCCACCAGCAGGGAAACAGGACGGTACAATGAGCAGTTCTTC. It is translated as CATSRETGRYNEQFF.

In its sample, this clone was seen many times. The V call is TRBV11-2, the J call TRBJ1-2; D gene unclear. The CDR3 has 13 residues. CDR1 and CDR2 from the germline V gene are SGHAT and FQNNGV. V gave up 8 bases and J gave up 0 bases, with 10 bases separating them. The CDR3 here is CASRGLANYGYTF. The CDR3 nucleotides are TGTGCCAGCCGCGGCCTAGCTAACTATGGCTACACCTTC.

The V and J genes are TRBV7-9 and TRBJ2-5; no firm D call. The CDR3 covers 15 residues. Germline V lookup: CDR1 SEHNR, CDR2 FQNEAQ (reference sequence). Between the trimmed V and J ends, which lost 2 bases and 3 bases, there was a span of 13 bases. The CDR3 nucleotides are TGTGCCAGCAGCTTACGGCTAGGTTACGAAGAGACCCAGTACTTC. Translating it yields CASSLRLGYEETQYF.

This clone was counted only a few times. The V call is TRBV6-1, the J call TRBJ2-7, with a tentative D call TRBD1 (6 bases). CDR1 and CDR2 (germline): MNHNS, SASEGT. Trimming cost V 2 bases and J 7 bases, with 18 bases left between them. The CDR3 extends over 15 amino acids. The CDR3 DNA is TGTGCCAGCAGTGAAATTGAGGGGGTGTCGGAAGAGCAGTACTTC. It specifies CASSEIEGVSEEQYF.

The CDR3 bases are TGTGCCAGCAGCCAAGAACTCAACGTCCGGTCACCCCTCCACTTT. The encoded protein is CASSQELNVRSPLHF. V is TRBV4-2 and J is TRBJ1-6, with D uncertain. This CDR3 region has 15 residues. Germline CDR1 and CDR2: LGHNA and YNFKEQ. The ends were cut back, 0 bases at V and 10 bases at J, with 13 bases in the middle.

The rearrangement links TRBV19 to TRBJ1-2; 8 bases agree with TRBD1. Germline CDR1 reads LNHDA; CDR2 reads SQIVND (reference sequence). V dropped 7 bases and J dropped 1; count of bases not matched to a gene: 11. This CDR3 has 16 amino acids. The CDR3, as DNA: TGTGCCAGTAACTCATTTGGGGACAGGAGTAACTATGGCTACACCTTC. It codes for CASNSFGDRSNYGYTF.

The chain joins TRBV28 to TRBJ1-5; no definite D call. CDR1 and CDR2 from the germline V gene are MDHEN and SYDVKM. V shed 2 bases and J shed 7 bases, with 9 bases lying between them. This CDR3 region has 13 residues. The CDR3 loop is CASSLLGGQPQHF. CDR3 in DNA: TGTGCCAGCAGTTTACTGGGCGGACAGCCCCAGCATTTT.

This chain connects TRBV6-5 to TRBJ2-1; 9 bases are a match to TRBD1. This CDR3 is built from 14 residues. The V segment lost 4 bases and the J segment 6 bases; nucleotides outside the gene matches: 4. The germline V gene has CDR1 MNHEY and CDR2 SVGAGI. The CDR3 is CASSWGTGTNEQFF. In nucleotides, the CDR3 is TGTGCCAGCAGTTGGGGGACAGGGACCAATGAGCAGTTCTTC.

This chain links TRBV6-5 with TRBJ2-3, with D possibly being TRBD2 (6 bases). This CDR3 is built from 14 residues. V was shortened by 0 bases and J by 3 bases, with 7 bases between the two germline ends. Germline CDR1 reads MNHEY; CDR2 reads SVGAGI. The CDR3 DNA reads TGTGCCAGCAGTTACTCGCGGGGAACAGATACGCAGTATTTT. Translating gives CASSYSRGTDTQYF.

V and J are TRBV6-1 and TRBJ1-5; D unresolved. Looked up from germline, CDR1 is MNHNS and CDR2 is SASEGT. V lost 1 base to trimming and J lost 9 bases, with 10 bases between them. The CDR3 has 13 amino acids. CDR3: CASSEVPTGPQHF. As DNA, the CDR3 is TGTGCCAGCAGTGAAGTGCCCACGGGGCCCCAGCATTTT.

The chain links TRBV19 to TRBJ1-4; D remains ambiguous. Trimming shortened V by 3 bases and J by 5 bases, and 10 bases separated the two germline ends. CDR1 and CDR2 (germline): LNHDA, SQIVND (reference sequence). The CDR3 extends over 14 amino acids. The CDR3 DNA reads as TGTGCCAGTAGTATCGGGCAGAGCAATGAAAAACTGTTTTTT. As protein: CASSIGQSNEKLFF.

This chain uses TRBV4-2 with TRBJ1-2, with D maybe TRBD1 (5 bases). The CDR3 extends over 13 amino acids. Trimming cost V 4 bases and J 5 bases, with 11 bases left between them. CDR1 LGHNA and CDR2 YNFKEQ come from the germline V gene. The CDR3 DNA reads TGTGCCAGCAGCCGGGGACTGAAGTATGGCTACACCTTC. Translated: CASSRGLKYGYTF.

This clone was observed a handful of times. This rearrangement joins TRBV4-1 to TRBJ2-7, with D maybe TRBD2 (7 bases). The V gene's germline CDR1 is MGHRA and CDR2 YSYEKL. The CDR3 consists of 16 residues. The V end lost 2 bases, the J end lost 6 bases, and 20 bases lay between the germline ends. The CDR3 nucleotides are TGCGCCAGCAGCCAATCCGAGAAGAGGGGGGGCGGCGAGCAGTACTTC. Protein sequence: CASSQSEKRGGGEQYF.

The gene calls are TRBV27 and TRBJ1-2, with no clear D. The CDR3 is 13 residues long. The ends were cut back, 3 bases at V and 1 base at J, with 6 bases in the middle. Per germline, CDR1 MNHEY and CDR2 SMNVEV (reference sequence). CDR3 sequence reads: CASSFSSNYGYTF. The CDR3 DNA reads as TGTGCCAGCAGTTTTAGTAGTAACTATGGCTACACCTTC.

The J gene is TRBJ1-6, the V gene TRBV5-6; TRBD1 might be the D (5 bases). The germline gives CDR1 SGHDT, CDR2 YYEEEE. V was trimmed by 2 bases and J by 8 bases, leaving 14 bases between them. The CDR3 is made up of 15 amino acids. CDR3 amino acids: CASSFIGRVDSPLHF. In nucleotides, the CDR3 is TGTGCCAGCAGCTTTATCGGCAGGGTGGATTCACCCCTCCACTTT. Variable domain in full (rest from reference TRBV5-6 and TRBJ1-6): DAGVTQSPTHLIKTRGQQVTLRCSPKSGHDTVSWYQQALGQGPQFIFQYYEEEERQRGNFPDRFSGHQFPNYSSELNVNALLLGDSALYLCASSFIGRVDSPLHFGNGTRLTVT.

The gene calls are TRBV11-2 and TRBJ2-7; a possible D gene is TRBD2 (5 bases). The length of the CDR3 is 13 residues. Germline values: CDR1 SGHAT, CDR2 FQNNGV. V was cut by 2 bases and J by 4 bases, with 9 bases left in between. CDR3 region: CASSLYRGYEQYF. CDR3 in DNA: TGTGCCAGCAGCTTATACCGGGGATACGAGCAGTACTTC.

V usage is TRBV10-3 and J usage is TRBJ2-1; D call uncertain. V lost 3 bases and J 0 bases, leaving 12 bases between the germline ends. This CDR3 contains 16 residues. In germline, CDR1 is ENHRY, CDR2 SYGVKD. The CDR3 nucleotides read TGTGCCATCAGTGAATGGGGTGGGGTCTCCTACAATGAGCAGTTCTTC. Translation: CAISEWGGVSYNEQFF.

The chain has TRBV4-2 and TRBJ2-1; TRBD2 matches 7 bases. Germline loops: CDR1 LGHNA, CDR2 YNFKEQ. V lost 0 bases, J lost 4 bases, and 6 bases stayed unmatched. The CDR3 is 16 amino acids. The CDR3 loop reads CASSQDGVGGYNEQFF. For the CDR3, the DNA is TGTGCCAGCAGCCAAGATGGGGTGGGAGGGTACAATGAGCAGTTCTTC.

This clone turned up a few times. CDR3 DNA sequence: TGTGCCAGCAGCTTAGCAGAGGGGCACCCCTACGAGCAGTACTTC. It yields the protein CASSLAEGHPYEQYF. V gene TRBV7-6 combines with J gene TRBJ2-7; the D gene could be TRBD1 or TRBD2 (5 bases each). Germline lookup yields CDR1 SGHVS and CDR2 FNYEAQ. The CDR3 contains 15 residues. The V end was cut by 0 bases, the J end by 2 bases, with 11 bases between.

The chain couples TRBV13 to TRBJ2-3, with D perhaps TRBD1 or TRBD2 (5 bases each). Per germline, CDR1 PRHDT and CDR2 FYEKMQ (reference sequence). V was clipped by 3 bases and J by 5 bases, with 21 bases between them. The CDR3 is 17 amino acids. CDR3 sequence reads: CASSFVPSGRVVDTQYF. The CDR3 DNA sequence: TGTGCCAGCAGCTTTGTGCCCTCGGGACGGGTGGTAGATACGCAGTATTTT.

The chain joins TRBV4-1 to TRBJ2-5; 8 bases fit TRBD2. Germline loops: CDR1 MGHRA, CDR2 YSYEKL. The CDR3 consists of 15 residues. V trimming: 2 bases; J trimming: 3 bases; junction bases outside the gene matches: 5. CDR3 DNA sequence: TGCGCCAGCAGCCAAAAGGGACTAGTCAAAGAGACCCAGTACTTC. It yields the protein CASSQKGLVKETQYF.

This clone showed up just once. CDR3 amino acids: CASSTQGRAVGEQYF. DNA of the CDR3: TGTGCCAGCAGTACCCAGGGAAGGGCAGTAGGCGAGCAGTACTTC. J is TRBJ2-7 and V is TRBV5-8; D may be TRBD1 (5 bases). This CDR3 has 15 amino acids. V was pared by 5 bases and J by 6 bases, with 21 bases between. CDR1 and CDR2 (germline): SGHTS, YDEGEE.

V and J are TRBV9 and TRBJ1-4; possible D gene TRBD1, 5 bases. The CDR3 consists of 15 residues. V dropped 2 bases and J dropped 8 bases, with 16 bases sitting between them. Germline CDR1 reads SGDLS; CDR2 reads YYNGEE. The CDR3 spells CASSVSLRRDEKLFF. Here the CDR3 DNA reads TGTGCCAGCAGCGTCTCGTTACGAAGGGACGAAAAACTGTTTTTT. Full variable domain (outside the CDR3, taken from reference TRBV9 and TRBJ1-4): DSGVTQTPKHLITATGQRVTLRCSPRSGDLSVYWYQQSLDQGLQFLIQYYNGEERAKGNILERFSAQQFPDLHSELNLSSLELGDSALYFCASSVSLRRDEKLFFGSGTQLSVL.

The chain uses TRBV4-2 and TRBJ2-1; 10 bases fit TRBD1. V shed 1 base, J shed 6 bases, and the junction held 0 bases outside the gene matches. Germline lookup yields CDR1 LGHNA and CDR2 YNFKEQ. There are 14 residues in the CDR3. The CDR3 reads CASSQGTGGNEQFF. CDR3 coding DNA: TGTGCCAGCAGCCAAGGGACAGGGGGCAATGAGCAGTTCTTC.

The table lists this clone with a few counts. This chain uses TRBV27 with TRBJ1-2, with a tentative D call TRBD1 (5 bases). Per germline, CDR1 MNHEY and CDR2 SMNVEV (reference sequence). CDR3 length equals 13 residues. V shed 6 bases and J shed 2 bases, with 10 bases lying between them. In nucleotides, the CDR3 is TGTGCCAGCAGCTTCGACAGCAACTATGGCTACACCTTC. Its translation: CASSFDSNYGYTF.

The chain links TRBV4-2 to TRBJ1-4, with D perhaps TRBD1 (6 bases). CDR3 size: 17 residues. CDR1 LGHNA and CDR2 YNFKEQ come from the germline V gene. The V end was cut by 0 bases, the J end by 4 bases, with 15 bases between. In DNA, the CDR3 is TGTGCCAGCAGCCAAGAGAAGCAGGGGCTTGGTAATGAAAAACTGTTTTTT. Residues: CASSQEKQGLGNEKLFF.